This TCR beta chain comes out of a study of shared clonotypes between healthy human individuals. Germline CDR1 and CDR2: MNHEY and SMNVEV (reference sequence). The CDR3 runs to 15 residues. The V end was cut by 8 bases, the J end by 0 bases, with 14 bases between. The assay was carried out at the deep level. Each replicate PCR on the sorted subsets used roughly 200 ng DNA (approximately 27,000 T cell genomes). As handled by the study authors: ImmunoSEQ gave junction-only sequences without quality scores, so filtering differed. Here immunoSEQ multiplex PCR was the method, and the copy in TCRdb shows in-frame clones only, minus some. The V and J calls and clone size come from that table; D and trimming were worked out from the DNA. The table lists around 2.5 million clones, roughly 93% of them singletons. CD4+ cell separation produced CD45RA+ naive and CD45RA-negative memory subsets.

The sample was naive CD4+ T cells from PBMCs. Subset in this sample: CD45RA+ positively selected. The chain carries TRBV27 and TRBJ2-1, with D tentatively TRBD1 or TRBD2 (5 bases each). This TCR derives from a man between 18 and 35 years old in good health. Some clones in this sample may be carry-over from other donors' samples. CDR3 protein: CASRNAGTSYNEQFF. CDR3 coding DNA: TGTGCCAGCCGAAATGCCGGGACCTCCTACAATGAGCAGTTCTTC.